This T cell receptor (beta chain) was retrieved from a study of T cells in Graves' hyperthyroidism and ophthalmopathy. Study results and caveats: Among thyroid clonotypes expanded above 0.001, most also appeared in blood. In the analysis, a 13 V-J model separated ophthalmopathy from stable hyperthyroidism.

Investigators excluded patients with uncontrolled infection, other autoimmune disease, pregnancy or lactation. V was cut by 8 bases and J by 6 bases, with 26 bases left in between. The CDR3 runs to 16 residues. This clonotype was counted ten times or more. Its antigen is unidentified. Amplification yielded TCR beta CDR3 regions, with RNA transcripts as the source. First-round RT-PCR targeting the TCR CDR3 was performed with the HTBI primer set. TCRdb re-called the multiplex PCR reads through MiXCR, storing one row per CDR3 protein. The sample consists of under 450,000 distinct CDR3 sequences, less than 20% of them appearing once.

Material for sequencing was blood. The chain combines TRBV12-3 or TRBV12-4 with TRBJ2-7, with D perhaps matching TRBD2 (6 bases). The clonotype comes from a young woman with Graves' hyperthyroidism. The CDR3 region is CASGGTYLGSPREQYF. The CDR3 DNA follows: TGTGCCAGCGGCGGGACCTACTTAGGAAGTCCCCGCGAGCAGTACTTC.